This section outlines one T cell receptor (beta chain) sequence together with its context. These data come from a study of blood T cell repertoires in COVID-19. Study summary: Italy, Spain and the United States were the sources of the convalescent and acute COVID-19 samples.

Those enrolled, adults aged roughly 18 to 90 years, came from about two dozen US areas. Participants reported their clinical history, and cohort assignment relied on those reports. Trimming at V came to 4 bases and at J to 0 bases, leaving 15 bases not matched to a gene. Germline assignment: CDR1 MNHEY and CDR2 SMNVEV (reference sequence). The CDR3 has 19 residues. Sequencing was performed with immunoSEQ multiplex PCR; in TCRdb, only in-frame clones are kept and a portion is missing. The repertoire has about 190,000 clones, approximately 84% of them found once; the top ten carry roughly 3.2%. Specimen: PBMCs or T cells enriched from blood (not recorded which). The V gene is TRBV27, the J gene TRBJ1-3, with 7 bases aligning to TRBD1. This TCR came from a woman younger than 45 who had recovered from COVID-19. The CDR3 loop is CASSSQGPRTGISGNTIYF. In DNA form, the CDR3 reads TGTGCCAGCAGTTCGCAAGGCCCTAGGACAGGAATCTCTGGAAACACCATATATTTT.